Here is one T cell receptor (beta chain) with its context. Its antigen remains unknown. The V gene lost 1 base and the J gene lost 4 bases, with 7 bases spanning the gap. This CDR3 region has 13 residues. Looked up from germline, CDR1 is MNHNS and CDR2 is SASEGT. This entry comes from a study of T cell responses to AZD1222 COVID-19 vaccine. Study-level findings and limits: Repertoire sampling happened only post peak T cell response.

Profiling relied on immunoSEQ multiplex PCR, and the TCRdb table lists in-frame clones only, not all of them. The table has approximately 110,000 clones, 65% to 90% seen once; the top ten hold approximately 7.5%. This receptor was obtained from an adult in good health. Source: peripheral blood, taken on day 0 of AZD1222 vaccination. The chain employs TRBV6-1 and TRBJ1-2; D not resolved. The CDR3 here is CASSEGYGYGYTF. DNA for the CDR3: TGTGCCAGCAGTGAAGGTTACGGCTATGGCTACACCTTC.